This paragraph covers one T cell receptor beta chain sequence. Its antigen is still unknown. Profiling relied on immunoSEQ multiplex PCR, and the TCRdb table lists in-frame clones only, not all of them. The table shows more than 60,000 clones, with over 75% occurring only once. CDR1 and CDR2 (germline): LNHNV, YYDKDF (reference sequence). The CDR3 has 18 amino acids. Trimming stripped 0 bases from V and 2 bases from J, with 17 bases between. The data derive from a study of T cell responses to AZD1222 COVID-19 vaccine. Whole-study results and caveats: Nearly half of the spike-specific TCRs reportedly recognize variant regions that carry no mutations.

Here the sequenced sample was peripheral blood, taken on day 0 of AZD1222 vaccination. The chain has TRBV15 and TRBJ1-3; weak D call: TRBD1 (5 bases). This clonotype originated in an adult in good health. The CDR3 DNA is TGTGCCACCAGCAGAGACCCTGGGCGACAGAGAGCTGGAAACACCATATATTTT. Amino acids: CATSRDPGRQRAGNTIYF.